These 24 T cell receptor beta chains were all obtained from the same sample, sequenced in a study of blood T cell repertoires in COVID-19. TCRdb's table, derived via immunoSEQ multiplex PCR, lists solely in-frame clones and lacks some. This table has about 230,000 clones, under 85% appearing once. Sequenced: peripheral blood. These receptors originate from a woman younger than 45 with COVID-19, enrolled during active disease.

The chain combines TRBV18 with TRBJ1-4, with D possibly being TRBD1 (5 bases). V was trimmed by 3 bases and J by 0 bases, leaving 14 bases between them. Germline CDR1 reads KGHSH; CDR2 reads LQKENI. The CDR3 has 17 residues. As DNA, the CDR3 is TGTGCCAGCTCACCGCTTCCCGGGGGGGCAACTAATGAAAAACTGTTTTTT. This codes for CASSPLPGGATNEKLFF. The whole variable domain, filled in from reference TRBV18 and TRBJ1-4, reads NAGVMQNPRHLVRRRGQEARLRCSPMKGHSHVYWYRQLPEEGLKFMVYLQKENIIDESGMPKERFSAEFPKEGPSILRIQQVVRGDSAAYFCASSPLPGGATNEKLFFGSGTQLSVL.

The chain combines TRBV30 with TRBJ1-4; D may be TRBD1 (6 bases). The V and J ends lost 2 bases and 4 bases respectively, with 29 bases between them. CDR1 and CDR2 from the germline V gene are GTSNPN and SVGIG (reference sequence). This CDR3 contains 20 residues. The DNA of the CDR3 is TGTGCCTGGAGTCCGCCGGACAGCCTTCTTCTAACCAGTTATAATGAAAAACTGTTTTTT. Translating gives CAWSPPDSLLLTSYNEKLFF.

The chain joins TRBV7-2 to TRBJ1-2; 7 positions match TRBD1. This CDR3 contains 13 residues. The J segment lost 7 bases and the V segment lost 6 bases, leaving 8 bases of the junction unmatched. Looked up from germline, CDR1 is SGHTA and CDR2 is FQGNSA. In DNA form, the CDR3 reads TGTGCCAGCAGAGTTACAGGGGATGGTGGCTACACCTTC. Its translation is CASRVTGDGGYTF.

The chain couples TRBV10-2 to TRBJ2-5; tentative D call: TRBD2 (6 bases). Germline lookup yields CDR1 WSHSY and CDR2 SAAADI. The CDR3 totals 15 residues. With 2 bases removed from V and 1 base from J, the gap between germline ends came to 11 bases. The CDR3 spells CASSEGGAPQETQYF. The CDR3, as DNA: TGCGCCAGCAGTGAGGGAGGGGCCCCCCAAGAGACCCAGTACTTC.

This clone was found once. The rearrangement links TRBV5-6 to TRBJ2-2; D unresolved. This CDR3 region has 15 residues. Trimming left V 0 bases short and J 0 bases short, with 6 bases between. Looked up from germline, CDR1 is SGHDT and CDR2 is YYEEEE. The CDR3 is CASSLGMSNTGELFF. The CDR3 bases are TGTGCCAGCAGCTTGGGTATGTCGAACACCGGGGAGCTGTTTTTT.

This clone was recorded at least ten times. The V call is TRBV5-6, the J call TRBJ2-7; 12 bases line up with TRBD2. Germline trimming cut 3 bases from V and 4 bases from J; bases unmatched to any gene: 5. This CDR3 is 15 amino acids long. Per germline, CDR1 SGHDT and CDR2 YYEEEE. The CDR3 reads CASSWGTSGWYEQYF. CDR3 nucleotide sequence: TGTGCCAGCAGCTGGGGGACTAGCGGGTGGTACGAGCAGTACTTC.

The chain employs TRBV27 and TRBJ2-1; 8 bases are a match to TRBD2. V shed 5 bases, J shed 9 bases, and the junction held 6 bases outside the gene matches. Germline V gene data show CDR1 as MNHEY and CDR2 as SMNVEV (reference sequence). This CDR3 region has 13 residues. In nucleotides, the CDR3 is TGTGCCAGCAGTCTTACGGGGGGGATTGAGCAGTTCTTC. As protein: CASSLTGGIEQFF.

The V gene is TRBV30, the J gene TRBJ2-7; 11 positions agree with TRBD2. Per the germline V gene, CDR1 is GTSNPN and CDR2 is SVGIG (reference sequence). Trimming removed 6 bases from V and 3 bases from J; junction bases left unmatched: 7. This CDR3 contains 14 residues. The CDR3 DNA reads TGTGCCTGTTTATCCGGGACTAGCGGCTACGAGCAGTACTTC. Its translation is CACLSGTSGYEQYF.

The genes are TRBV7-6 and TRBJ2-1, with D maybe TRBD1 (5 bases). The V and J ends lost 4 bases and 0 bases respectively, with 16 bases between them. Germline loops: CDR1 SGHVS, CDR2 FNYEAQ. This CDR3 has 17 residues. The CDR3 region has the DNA TGTGCCAGCAGCTCCCCGACAGCCAGGAGCTCCTACAATGAGCAGTTCTTC. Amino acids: CASSSPTARSSYNEQFF.

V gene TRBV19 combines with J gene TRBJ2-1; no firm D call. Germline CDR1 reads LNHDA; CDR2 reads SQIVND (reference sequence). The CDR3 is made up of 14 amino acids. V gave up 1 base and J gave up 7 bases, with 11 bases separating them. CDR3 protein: CASSIVTARNEQFF. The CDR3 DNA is TGTGCCAGTAGTATAGTTACCGCGAGGAATGAGCAGTTCTTC.

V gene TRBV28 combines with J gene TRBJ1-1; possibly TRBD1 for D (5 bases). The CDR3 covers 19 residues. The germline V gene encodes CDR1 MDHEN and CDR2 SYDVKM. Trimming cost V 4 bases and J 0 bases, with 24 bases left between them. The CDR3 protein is CASSSPFGWGGTLNTEAFF. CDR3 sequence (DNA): TGTGCCAGCAGTTCTCCCTTTGGTTGGGGGGGGACCCTGAACACTGAAGCTTTCTTT.

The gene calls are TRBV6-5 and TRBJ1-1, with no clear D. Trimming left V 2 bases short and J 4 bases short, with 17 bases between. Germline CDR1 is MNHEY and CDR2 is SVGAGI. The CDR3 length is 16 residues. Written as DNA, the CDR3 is TGTGCCAGCAGTTACAACTTGAGGAACAAAGGCACTGAAGCTTTCTTT. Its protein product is CASSYNLRNKGTEAFF.

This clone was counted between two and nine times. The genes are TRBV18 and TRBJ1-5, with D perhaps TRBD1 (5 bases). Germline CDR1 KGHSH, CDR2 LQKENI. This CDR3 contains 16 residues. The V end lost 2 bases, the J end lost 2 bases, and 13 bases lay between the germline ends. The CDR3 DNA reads TGTGCCAGCTCACCAACGGGGGTTTTGGGCAATCAGCCCCAGCATTTT. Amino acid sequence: CASSPTGVLGNQPQHF.

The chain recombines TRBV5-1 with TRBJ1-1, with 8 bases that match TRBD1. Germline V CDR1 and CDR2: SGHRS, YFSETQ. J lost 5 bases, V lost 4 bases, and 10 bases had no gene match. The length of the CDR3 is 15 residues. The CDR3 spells CASSAQQGEWTEAFF. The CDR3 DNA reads TGCGCCAGCAGCGCCCAACAGGGGGAGTGGACTGAAGCTTTCTTT.

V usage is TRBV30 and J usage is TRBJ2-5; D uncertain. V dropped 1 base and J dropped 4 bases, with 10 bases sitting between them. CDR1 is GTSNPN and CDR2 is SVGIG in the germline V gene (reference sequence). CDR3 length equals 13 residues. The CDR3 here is CAWSGAPIETQYF. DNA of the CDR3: TGTGCCTGGAGTGGGGCCCCCATAGAGACCCAGTACTTC.

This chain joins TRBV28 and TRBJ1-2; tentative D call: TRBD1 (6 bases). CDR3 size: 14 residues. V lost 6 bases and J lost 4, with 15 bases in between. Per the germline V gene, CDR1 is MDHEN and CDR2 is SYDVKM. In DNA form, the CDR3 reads TGTGCCAGCAGGATAGACAGGACGGTCTATGGCTACACCTTC. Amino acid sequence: CASRIDRTVYGYTF.

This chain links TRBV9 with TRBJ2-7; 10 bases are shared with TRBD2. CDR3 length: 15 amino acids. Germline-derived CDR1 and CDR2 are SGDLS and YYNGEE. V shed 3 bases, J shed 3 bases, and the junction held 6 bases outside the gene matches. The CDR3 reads CASSDSGTSVYEQYF. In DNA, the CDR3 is TGTGCCAGCAGCGACTCCGGGACTAGCGTCTACGAGCAGTACTTC. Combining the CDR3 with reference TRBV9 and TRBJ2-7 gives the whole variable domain DSGVTQTPKHLITATGQRVTLRCSPRSGDLSVYWYQQSLDQGLQFLIQYYNGEERAKGNILERFSAQQFPDLHSELNLSSLELGDSALYFCASSDSGTSVYEQYFGPGTRLTVT.

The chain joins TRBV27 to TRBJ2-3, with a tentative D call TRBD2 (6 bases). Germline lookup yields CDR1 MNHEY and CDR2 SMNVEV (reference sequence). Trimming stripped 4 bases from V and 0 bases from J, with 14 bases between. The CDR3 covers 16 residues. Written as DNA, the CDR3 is TGTGCCAGCAGTTCCCAGCGGGCCTCTAGCACAGATACGCAGTATTTT. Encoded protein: CASSSQRASSTDTQYF.

The CDR3 spells CASSLRGEYF. The DNA for the CDR3 is TGTGCCAGCAGTTTAAGGGGCGAGTACTTC. The chain employs TRBV27 and TRBJ2-5, with D possibly TRBD1 on 5 matching bases. This CDR3 region has 10 residues. Germline lookup yields CDR1 MNHEY and CDR2 SMNVEV (reference sequence). Trimming removed 2 bases at V and 12 bases at J, with 7 bases between.

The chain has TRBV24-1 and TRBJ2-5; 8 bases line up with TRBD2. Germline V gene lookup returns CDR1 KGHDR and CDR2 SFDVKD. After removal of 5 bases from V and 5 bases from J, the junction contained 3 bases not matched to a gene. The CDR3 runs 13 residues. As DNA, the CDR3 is TGTGCCACCAGTGGACCGGGAGGGGAGACCCAGTACTTC. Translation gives CATSGPGGETQYF.

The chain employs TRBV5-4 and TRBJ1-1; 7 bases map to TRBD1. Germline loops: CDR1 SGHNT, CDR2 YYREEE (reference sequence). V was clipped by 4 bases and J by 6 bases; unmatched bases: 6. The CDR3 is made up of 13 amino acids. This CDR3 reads CASSPDDRAEAFF. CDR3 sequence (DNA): TGTGCCAGCAGCCCTGACGACAGGGCTGAAGCTTTCTTT.

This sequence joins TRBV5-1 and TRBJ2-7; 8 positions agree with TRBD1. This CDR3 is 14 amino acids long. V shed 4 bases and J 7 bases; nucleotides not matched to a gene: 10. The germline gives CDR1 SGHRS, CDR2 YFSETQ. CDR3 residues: CASSATGQVGEQYF. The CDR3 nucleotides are TGCGCCAGCAGCGCCACGGGACAGGTGGGAGAGCAGTACTTC.

CDR3 region: CASTRKEGHEKLFF. For the CDR3, the DNA is TGTGCCAGCACCCGTAAGGAGGGCCATGAAAAACTGTTTTTT. The chain uses TRBV6-6 and TRBJ1-4; no definite D call. The CDR3 contains 14 residues. V was clipped by 7 bases and J by 6 bases, with 15 bases between them. The germline CDR1 and CDR2 sequences are MNHNY and SVGAGI (reference sequence).

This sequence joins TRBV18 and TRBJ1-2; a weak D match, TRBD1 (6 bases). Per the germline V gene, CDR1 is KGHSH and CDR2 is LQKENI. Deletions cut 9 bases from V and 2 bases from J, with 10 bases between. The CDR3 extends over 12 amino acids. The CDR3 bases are TGTGCCAGTTGGGGGCGCAACTATGGCTACACCTTC. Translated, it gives CASWGRNYGYTF.